This T cell receptor (beta chain) was observed in a study of blood T cell repertoires in COVID-19. In the study overall: Both acute and convalescent COVID-19 samples were obtained from the United States, Italy and Spain. PBMCs, B-cell-depleted T cells, or T cells provided the cDNA or gDNA that made up the material.

V gave up 4 bases and J gave up 6 bases; unmatched junction bases: 8. Per the germline V gene, CDR1 is MNHNY and CDR2 is SVGAGI (reference sequence). The CDR3 is 14 residues long. Source study methods: For nucleated cells, counts were estimated from reference gene primer amplification. The protocol was immunoSEQ multiplex PCR, while the TCRdb copy is restricted to in-frame clones and leaves out a portion. The DNA was the basis for D and trimming; V, J and clone size are from that table. The sample has 53,000 or so clones; approximately 80% are singletons. The chain uses TRBV6-6 and TRBJ1-2, with 7 bases identical to TRBD1. The sequence derives from an older man with active or convalescent COVID-19. Sequencing used peripheral blood. CDR3 in DNA: TGTGCCAGCAGTTCCAGCACAGGGGCGGATGGCTACACCTTC. This codes for CASSSSTGADGYTF.